A single sample is the source of the 30 T cell receptor beta chains below, sequenced in a study of response to subunit inactivated influenza vaccine. One entry per CDR3 protein results from TCRdb running MiXCR on the RT-PCR reads. The top ten clones hold 11% of a sample with hundreds of thousands of distinct CDR3 sequences, less than 20% of them seen once. The sample in question was PBMCs from blood, obtained approximately 5 days after vaccination. These receptors were collected from a man over 45 who received an inactivated influenza vaccine.

This clonotype was detected ten times or more. The genes are TRBV5-1 and TRBJ2-1; perhaps TRBD2 as D (6 bases). CDR1 and CDR2 (germline): SGHRS, YFSETQ. CDR3 length equals 16 residues. Trimming left V 0 bases short and J 2 bases short, with 12 bases between. In DNA, the CDR3 is TGCGCCAGCAGCTTGGCGGAGGGGCGAACCTACAATGAGCAGTTCTTC. Translated: CASSLAEGRTYNEQFF.

The chain uses TRBV20-1 and TRBJ2-5; the match to TRBD2 covers 16 bases. The V and J ends lost 6 bases and 5 bases, in that order; junction bases with no gene match: 3. From germline, CDR1 is DFQATT and CDR2 SNEGSKA (reference sequence). This CDR3 is built from 14 residues. In nucleotides, the CDR3 is TGCAGTGCGGGACTAGCGGGGGGGAGGGAGACCCAGTACTTC. Amino acids: CSAGLAGGRETQYF.

The chain is built from TRBV7-9 and TRBJ1-1; D is uncertain. Germline assignment: CDR1 SEHNR and CDR2 FQNEAQ (reference sequence). Trimming removed 3 bases from V and 0 bases from J, with 11 bases in between. The CDR3 has 15 amino acids. The CDR3 coding sequence is TGTGCCAGCAGCTTTTCTCAGTCTATGAACACTGAAGCTTTCTTT. The encoded protein is CASSFSQSMNTEAFF.

This clonotype was detected ten times or more. This chain connects TRBV7-9 to TRBJ2-1; TRBD2 matches at 12 bases. Germline CDR1 SEHNR, CDR2 FQNEAQ (reference sequence). The CDR3 has 16 amino acids. V was clipped by 5 bases and J by 2 bases; unmatched bases: 4. CDR3 amino acids: CASSPRTSGTYNEQFF. The CDR3 DNA reads TGTGCCAGCAGCCCACGGACTAGCGGGACCTACAATGAGCAGTTCTTC.

V and J are TRBV28 and TRBJ2-1, with D possibly being TRBD1 or TRBD2 (5 bases each). Germline V lookup: CDR1 MDHEN, CDR2 SYDVKM. Between the trimmed V and J ends, which lost 8 bases and 4 bases, there was a span of 18 bases. CDR3 length equals 15 residues. CDR3 coding DNA: TGTGCCAGCCGCCTCGGCAGGGACCTATACAATGAGCAGTTCTTC. Its translation: CASRLGRDLYNEQFF.

V and J are TRBV25-1 and TRBJ2-1, with D perhaps TRBD2 (6 bases). Deletions cut 2 bases from V and 8 bases from J, with 13 bases between. In germline, CDR1 is MGHDK, CDR2 SYGVNS. This CDR3 contains 14 residues. The CDR3 DNA follows: TGTGCCAGCAGTGAAATGAGTTGGAGGGATGAGCAGTTCTTC. Residues: CASSEMSWRDEQFF.

The table lists this clonotype with a few counts. The chain uses TRBV12-3 or TRBV12-4 and TRBJ1-3; D gene uncertain. The V end was cut by 5 bases, the J end by 0 bases, with 23 bases between. The CDR3 length is 19 residues. DNA of the CDR3: TGTGCCAGCAGTCTCGGCGAAGCGATCTGGCAGAACTCTGGAAACACCATATATTTT. Translated, it gives CASSLGEAIWQNSGNTIYF.

This chain links TRBV5-1 with TRBJ2-4; 12 nucleotides match TRBD1. This CDR3 contains 17 residues. CDR1 and CDR2 (germline): SGHRS, YFSETQ. V shed 3 bases and J 7 bases; nucleotides not matched to a gene: 11. The CDR3 sequence is CASSWGPGQGAENIQYF. The CDR3 bases are TGCGCCAGCAGCTGGGGTCCGGGACAGGGGGCGGAGAACATTCAGTACTTC.

The rearrangement uses TRBV20-1 and TRBJ2-2; 8 nucleotides align to TRBD2. Trimming removed 0 bases from V and 3 bases from J; junction bases left unmatched: 9. The CDR3 length is 17 residues. The germline V gene encodes CDR1 DFQATT and CDR2 SNEGSKA (reference sequence). Here the CDR3 DNA reads TGCAGTGCTAGAGACCTCTTGGCGGGAGGTTACACCGGGGAGCTGTTTTTT. Protein: CSARDLLAGGYTGELFF.

This clonotype has a handful of counts. The V and J genes are TRBV20-1 and TRBJ2-5; no clear D. The CDR3 consists of 12 residues. V lost 0 bases, J lost 7 bases, and 9 bases lay in between. Germline V gene sequence: CDR1 DFQATT, CDR2 SNEGSKA (reference sequence). Here the CDR3 DNA reads TGCAGTGCTAGAGATCGGACGGGGACCCAGTACTTC. It encodes CSARDRTGTQYF.

This clonotype has more than one count but fewer than ten. The chain recombines TRBV28 with TRBJ2-5; D is unclear. V lost 3 bases and J lost 5, with 25 bases in between. This CDR3 comprises 18 residues. Germline V gene lookup returns CDR1 MDHEN and CDR2 SYDVKM. The CDR3, as DNA: TGTGCCAGCAGTTTTCTCCCTACCATCTTCCAGGATTTCGAGACCCAGTACTTC. Amino acids: CASSFLPTIFQDFETQYF.

The chain joins TRBV6-2 or TRBV6-3 to TRBJ2-1, with 14 bases that match TRBD2. The junction had 9 bases not matched to a gene; V was cut back by 5 bases and J by 0 bases. CDR3 length: 19 residues. CDR1 and CDR2 (germline): MNHEY, SVGEGT. In DNA, the CDR3 is TGTGCCAGCAGTGGGACTAGCGGGAGTATTCCAAGCTCCTACAATGAGCAGTTCTTC. The encoded protein is CASSGTSGSIPSSYNEQFF.

This clonotype was counted between two and nine times. The gene calls are TRBV4-1 and TRBJ1-1; 9 bases align to TRBD1. Germline V gene lookup returns CDR1 MGHRA and CDR2 YSYEKL. V gave up 2 bases and J gave up 1 base; unmatched junction bases: 5. The CDR3 has 16 residues. CDR3 sequence: CASSQSGTGRNTEAFF. CDR3 nucleotide sequence: TGCGCCAGCAGCCAATCAGGGACAGGGCGGAACACTGAAGCTTTCTTT.

This clonotype was seen ten or more times. The rearrangement uses TRBV24-1 and TRBJ2-5, with D possibly being TRBD1 (6 bases). The CDR3 runs to 15 residues. V was clipped by 0 bases and J by 2 bases, with 9 bases between them. CDR1 is KGHDR and CDR2 is SFDVKD in the germline V gene. CDR3 DNA sequence: TGTGCCACCAGTGATTTGCGGGACACTCAAGAGACCCAGTACTTC. Translation: CATSDLRDTQETQYF.

This clonotype was recorded many times. The V call is TRBV29-1, the J call TRBJ2-7, with unresolved D. CDR1 and CDR2 (germline): SQVTM, ANQGSEA. The V end was cut by 2 bases, the J end by 2 bases, with 4 bases between. The CDR3 has 11 amino acids. The CDR3, as DNA: TGCAGCGTTGAATCCCCCTACGAGCAGTACTTC. It codes for CSVESPYEQYF.

There are a few counts of this clonotype. The CDR3 region has the DNA TGTGCCAGCCAACGACTGAACTCCTACGAGCAGTACTTC. As protein: CASQRLNSYEQYF. V gene TRBV27 combines with J gene TRBJ2-7; D unresolved. Trimming took off 8 bases at V and 0 bases at J, with 11 bases between the two ends. The CDR3 is 13 residues long. From germline, CDR1 is MNHEY and CDR2 SMNVEV (reference sequence).

A few counts support this clonotype. V gene TRBV7-2 combines with J gene TRBJ1-2; possibly TRBD1 for D (5 bases). Trimming took 6 bases from V and 8 from J, leaving 22 bases between them. The CDR3 is 15 residues long. The germline V gene has CDR1 SGHTA and CDR2 FQGNSA. CDR3 amino acids: CASSLSSQESRGYTF. CDR3 sequence (DNA): TGTGCCAGCAGTTTAAGCTCACAGGAATCAAGGGGCTACACCTTC.

Ten or more counts support this clonotype. The rearrangement joins TRBV12-3 or TRBV12-4 to TRBJ2-4, with D unclear. This CDR3 is 14 amino acids long. Trimming stripped 0 bases from V and 4 bases from J, with 7 bases between. The CDR3 here is CASSLAGGKNIQYF. The CDR3 DNA follows: TGTGCCAGCAGTTTAGCTGGCGGTAAAAACATTCAGTACTTC.

The chain carries TRBV6-2 or TRBV6-3 and TRBJ1-2; D possibly corresponds to TRBD1 (6 bases). The CDR3 is 19 amino acids. Looked up from germline, CDR1 is MNHEY and CDR2 is SVGEGT. Trimming shortened V by 0 bases and J by 4 bases, and 24 bases separated the two germline ends. CDR3 nucleotide sequence: TGTGCCAGCAGTTACTCGGCAGGGGTTGGTCTCCGGTCGTTCTATGGCTACACCTTC. It translates to CASSYSAGVGLRSFYGYTF.

This clonotype appeared a few times. The chain recombines TRBV18 with TRBJ2-1, with D possibly matching TRBD2 (6 bases). The germline V gene encodes CDR1 KGHSH and CDR2 LQKENI. The ends were cut back, 1 base at V and 0 bases at J, with 13 bases in the middle. CDR3 length: 17 amino acids. The CDR3 reads CASSPLLARSSYNEQFF. Here the CDR3 DNA reads TGTGCCAGCTCACCACTCCTAGCGCGTAGCTCCTACAATGAGCAGTTCTTC. Full variable domain (remainder filled in from reference TRBV18 and TRBJ2-1): NAGVMQNPRHLVRRRGQEARLRCSPMKGHSHVYWYRQLPEEGLKFMVYLQKENIIDESGMPKERFSAEFPKEGPSILRIQQVVRGDSAAYFCASSPLLARSSYNEQFFGPGTRLTVL.

This clonotype was seen at least ten times. The V and J genes are TRBV5-1 and TRBJ2-1; D possibly corresponds to TRBD1 (6 bases). Germline V gene data show CDR1 as SGHRS and CDR2 as YFSETQ. The ends were cut back, 0 bases at V and 5 bases at J, with 15 bases in the middle. The CDR3 is 16 residues long. The DNA of the CDR3 is TGCGCCAGCAGCTTGGTTCAGGGGCAATTCGACAATGAGCAGTTCTTC. Translating it yields CASSLVQGQFDNEQFF.

This CDR3 reads CASRKVSSGAQETQYF. CDR3 bases: TGCGCCAGCAGGAAGGTTTCTAGCGGGGCCCAAGAGACCCAGTACTTC. The chain couples TRBV10-2 to TRBJ2-5, with TRBD2 matching over 9 bases. Germline V gene data show CDR1 as WSHSY and CDR2 as SAAADI. Trimming took 6 bases from V and 1 from J; bases not matched to a gene: 9. The CDR3 runs 16 residues.

This clonotype came up a few times. The chain uses TRBV6-5 and TRBJ2-7, with 7 bases aligning to TRBD1. Germline values: CDR1 MNHEY, CDR2 SVGAGI. Germline trimming cut 3 bases from V and 2 bases from J; bases unmatched to any gene: 4. The length of the CDR3 is 14 residues. CDR3 sequence reads: CASSYGTATYEQYF. In DNA form, the CDR3 reads TGTGCCAGCAGTTATGGGACAGCGACCTACGAGCAGTACTTC.

The J gene is TRBJ2-5, the V gene TRBV12-3 or TRBV12-4, with a tentative D call TRBD1 (6 bases). The germline V and J ends were trimmed by 5 bases and 4 bases, with 14 bases remaining between them. The CDR3 covers 14 residues. CDR3 region: CASSPHRDLETQYF. DNA of the CDR3: TGTGCCAGCAGTCCTCACAGGGATCTAGAGACCCAGTACTTC.

The chain is built from TRBV5-1 and TRBJ1-1, with D possibly being TRBD1 (5 bases). Trimming shortened V by 5 bases and J by 8 bases, and 10 bases separated the two germline ends. Germline-derived CDR1 and CDR2 are SGHRS and YFSETQ. This CDR3 comprises 11 residues. The CDR3 bases are TGCGCCAGCAGTGGACAAAGGGAAGCTTTCTTT. It encodes CASSGQREAFF.

This clonotype was counted only a few times. The chain couples TRBV27 to TRBJ2-2; the match to TRBD2 covers 13 bases. The J segment lost 4 bases and the V segment lost 1 base, leaving 9 bases of the junction unmatched. Germline V gene data show CDR1 as MNHEY and CDR2 as SMNVEV (reference sequence). The CDR3 runs to 19 residues. In DNA, the CDR3 is TGTGCCAGCAGTTTATATGGACTAGCGGGAGTGGTCGGCACCGGGGAGCTGTTTTTT. This sequence encodes CASSLYGLAGVVGTGELFF.

The V and J genes are TRBV7-2 and TRBJ2-3, with 7 bases matching TRBD1. The V gene end was trimmed by 1 base and the J gene end by 3 bases; junction bases not matched to a gene: 4. Germline CDR1 is SGHTA and CDR2 is FQGNSA. The CDR3 extends over 15 amino acids. The chain's CDR3 is CASSLGRQGTDTQYF. CDR3 DNA sequence: TGTGCCAGCAGCTTAGGTAGACAGGGAACAGATACGCAGTATTTT.

This clonotype appeared a few times. The chain joins TRBV10-3 to TRBJ2-2, with 8 bases identical to TRBD1. Germline lookup yields CDR1 ENHRY and CDR2 SYGVKD. The CDR3 loop spans 17 amino acids. After removal of 3 bases from V and 3 bases from J, the junction contained 9 bases not matched to a gene. The CDR3 here is CAISDIEGQDHTGELFF. The DNA of the CDR3 is TGTGCCATCAGTGATATAGAGGGACAGGACCACACCGGGGAGCTGTTTTTT.

Of note for this clonotype: A read error may produce the germline difference seen at one junction end. The chain joins TRBV10-2 to TRBJ2-5; D may be TRBD2 (5 bases). The CDR3 is 14 amino acids. Germline CDR1 WSHSY, CDR2 SAAADI. CDR3 bases: TGCACCAGCAGGAAGGAGGCAGGTCAAGAGACCCAGTACTTC. Protein product: CTSRKEAGQETQYF.

This clonotype was seen a few times. The chain is built from TRBV20-1 and TRBJ2-3; 10 bases are a match to TRBD1. J was trimmed by 3 bases and V by 2 bases; bases with no gene match: 11. Germline V gene data show CDR1 as DFQATT and CDR2 as SNEGSKA (reference sequence). This CDR3 contains 17 residues. The DNA for the CDR3 is TGCAGTGCTAGACCCCCACGCAGACAGGGGGCAACAGATACGCAGTATTTT. Translating gives CSARPPRRQGATDTQYF.